The rows below give T cell receptor beta chains drawn from one sample of a study of blood T cells in healthy people across ages. TCRdb reanalysed the 5' RACE reads using MiXCR and keeps one entry per CDR3 protein. The data show around 320,000 distinct CDR3 sequences, with 25% to 30% seen just once and over 25% held by the top ten. Sequencing was carried out using blood. The receptor source for this set is a woman in her sixties or seventies in good health. The CDR3 runs from the conserved cysteine through the conserved F or W. Fields, in order: V gene, J gene, clone size, D gene, CDR3 protein, CDR3 DNA. D genes are given only for firm matches. Clone size is not always given. Where it is, it says once, few, many or a class for expanded clones.

>TRBV4-1|TRBJ2-2|-|-
CASSQERGTGELFF
TGCGCCAGCAGCCAAGAGAGGGGCACCGGGGAGCTGTTTTTT
>TRBV3-1|TRBJ2-1|-|-
CASSWGRGQFF
TGTGCCAGCAGCTGGGGGCGGGGACAGTTCTTC
>TRBV12-3/TRBV12-4|TRBJ2-5|few|TRBD2
CASSLMAGEQETQYF
TGTGCCAGCAGTTTAATGGCGGGGGAGCAAGAGACCCAGTACTTC
>TRBV29-1|TRBJ1-1|few|-
CSVTPRVGTEAFF
TGCAGCGTTACTCCTAGGGTTGGCACTGAAGCTTTCTTT
>TRBV20-1|TRBJ2-5|-|TRBD2
CSARLLAGIETQYF
TGCAGTGCTAGGCTCCTAGCGGGGATCGAGACCCAGTACTTC
>TRBV29-1|TRBJ1-2|-|-
CSVERGAGYTF
TGCAGCGTTGAACGGGGGGCTGGCTACACCTTC
>TRBV28|TRBJ2-3|few|TRBD2
CASSKSGTSGMRDTQYF
TGTGCCAGCAGTAAGTCTGGGACTAGCGGGATGAGAGATACGCAGTATTTT
>TRBV28|TRBJ2-5|many|-
CASSSPGKTQYF
TGTGCCAGCAGTTCCCCGGGGAAGACCCAGTACTTC
>TRBV20-1|TRBJ2-4|-|TRBD1
CSARVQQGKAKNIQYF
TGCAGTGCTAGAGTCCAACAGGGGAAAGCCAAAAACATTCAGTACTTC
>TRBV18|TRBJ1-1|few|-
CASSAAKGTEAFF
TGTGCCAGCTCAGCCGCAAAGGGCACTGAAGCTTTCTTT
>TRBV11-2|TRBJ2-7|-|TRBD2
CASSSLRHASGRGGEQYF
TGTGCCAGCAGCTCACTGAGACATGCCAGCGGGAGAGGAGGCGAGCAGTACTTC
>TRBV19|TRBJ1-2|-|TRBD1
CASAPGQLALGYTF
TGTGCCAGTGCCCCGGGACAGCTTGCTTTGGGCTACACCTTC
>TRBV13|TRBJ2-7|many|-
CASSFQGDQHYEQYF
TGTGCCAGCAGCTTCCAGGGAGATCAACATTACGAGCAGTACTTC
>TRBV4-3|TRBJ1-6|-|-
CASSLDSESYNSPLHF
TGCGCCAGCAGCCTGGACAGTGAATCCTATAATTCGCCCCTCCACTTT
>TRBV4-3|TRBJ2-1|few|TRBD2
CASSQLLAGGPNEQFF
TGCGCCAGCAGCCAACTTCTAGCGGGAGGGCCCAATGAGCAGTTCTTC
>TRBV20-1|TRBJ1-5|-|-
CSATADGGHQPQHF
TGCAGTGCTACGGCGGACGGGGGGCATCAGCCCCAGCATTTT
>TRBV27|TRBJ1-5|few|-
CASSLGGSARNQPQHF
TGTGCCAGCAGTCTTGGGGGCAGTGCCCGCAATCAGCCCCAGCATTTT
>TRBV28|TRBJ1-4|-|-
CASSLRGIGEKLFF
TGTGCCAGCAGTTTACGGGGGATCGGCGAAAAACTGTTTTTT
>TRBV11-2|TRBJ2-5|-|-
CASSFGTAGAYQETQYF
TGTGCCAGCAGCTTCGGTACAGCGGGCGCGTACCAAGAGACCCAGTACTTC
>TRBV7-3|TRBJ1-1|-|TRBD1
CANSLSGTGDTEAFF
TGTGCCAACAGCTTAAGTGGGACAGGGGACACTGAAGCTTTCTTT
>TRBV6-2/TRBV6-3|TRBJ2-1|-|TRBD2
CASSGLAVYNEQFF
TGTGCCAGCAGTGGACTAGCGGTCTACAATGAGCAGTTCTTC
>TRBV4-1|TRBJ2-3|-|TRBD2
CASSQSTSGRPTDTQYF
TGCGCCAGCAGCCAATCGACTAGCGGGAGACCCACAGATACGCAGTATTTT
>TRBV20-1|TRBJ2-1|-|-
CSATSRQFRNEQFF
TGCAGTGCCACCAGCAGACAGTTTCGCAATGAGCAGTTCTTC
>TRBV20-1|TRBJ2-5|few|-
CSARQAPQETQYF
TGCAGTGCTAGACAGGCGCCCCAAGAGACCCAGTACTTC
>TRBV15|TRBJ2-1|-|TRBD2
CATSVAGVGGDYNEQFF
TGTGCCACCAGCGTAGCGGGAGTGGGGGGAGATTACAATGAGCAGTTCTTC
>TRBV28|TRBJ2-7|-|-
CASNDPVTYEQYF
TGTGCCAGCAACGACCCGGTAACCTACGAGCAGTACTTC
>TRBV20-1|TRBJ1-1|few|TRBD1
CSASPPGQGALNTEAFF
TGCAGTGCTAGTCCCCCGGGACAGGGGGCACTGAACACTGAAGCTTTCTTT
>TRBV24-1|TRBJ2-1|-|TRBD1
CATSDGGTGVINEQFF
TGTGCCACCAGTGATGGGGGGACAGGGGTAATCAATGAGCAGTTCTTC
>TRBV20-1|TRBJ2-7|once|TRBD2
CSAGPNGRVSEQYF
TGCAGTGCTGGTCCAAACGGGAGGGTTTCCGAGCAGTACTTC
>TRBV7-9|TRBJ2-1|-|-
CASSLFLSSSYNEQFF
TGTGCCAGCAGCTTATTTCTTTCCAGCTCCTACAATGAGCAGTTCTTC
>TRBV27|TRBJ1-4|-|-
CASSRLPTNEKLFF
TGTGCCAGCAGTCGATTACCAACTAATGAAAAACTGTTTTTT
>TRBV7-6|TRBJ2-5|few|-
CASSSNSGTQETQYF
TGTGCCAGCAGCTCTAACTCCGGGACCCAAGAGACCCAGTACTTC
>TRBV6-4|TRBJ2-6|few|-
CASKTDSGANVLTF
TGTGCCAGCAAGACAGACTCTGGGGCCAACGTCCTGACTTTC
>TRBV2|TRBJ2-3|few|-
CASSESDRSPATQYF
TGTGCCAGCAGTGAATCGGACCGGTCGCCAGCTACGCAGTATTTT